These T cell receptor beta chains were read from a single sample in a study of T cell changes during pregnancy in multiple sclerosis. The repertoire was sequenced with immunoSEQ multiplex PCR; TCRdb's copy has only in-frame clones and lacks some. The sample has more than 55,000 clones, about 94% seen once. The material sequenced was CD8+ T cells from peripheral blood mononuclear cells, taken after pregnancy. The receptors stem from a female donor with multiple sclerosis, enrolled in a pregnancy study. Each CDR3 is given without its conserved first and last residue.

v_gene	j_gene	CDR3aa
TRBV19	TRBJ2-7	ASSIDSAGEQY
TRBV10-2	TRBJ2-1	ASRMGGSAYNEQF
TRBV19	TRBJ2-1	ASSHQGYNEQF
TRBV7-3	TRBJ2-5	ASNRDRAPQETQY
TRBV5-4	TRBJ1-1	ASSSLLVRGETNTEAF
TRBV7-3	TRBJ1-1	ASSFGSGAF
TRBV5-1	TRBJ2-7	ASSGTPAYEQY
TRBV5-1	TRBJ2-5	ASSWEVEETQY
TRBV4-3	TRBJ2-7	ASSQLPYRGSYEQY
TRBV28	TRBJ1-3	ASSLGGSGNTIY
TRBV13	TRBJ2-7	ASSQTGLVAYEQY
TRBV25-1	TRBJ1-2	ASSEWATSDPNGYT
TRBV14	TRBJ1-3	ASSQKNADSSGNTIY
TRBV7-9	TRBJ2-7	ASSLGLAGGSNEQY
TRBV21-1	TRBJ2-2	ASTNDRGRGELF
TRBV28	TRBJ2-7	ASSWRASYEQY
TRBV28	TRBJ1-3	ASSLYQGTGNTIY
TRBV27	TRBJ2-1	ASRHGGNEQF
TRBV27	TRBJ1-2	ASSLSVWAGAIGYT
TRBV12-5	TRBJ1-3	ASARGPEGGNTIY
TRBV2	TRBJ2-5	ASSEGPGTQY
TRBV13	TRBJ2-1	ASSHSQGYNEQF
TRBV5-6	TRBJ1-3	ASSSLTGRPSGNTIY
TRBV5-5	TRBJ2-7	ASSPGDRSYEQY
TRBV4-3	TRBJ2-7	ASSLDIAASYEQY
TRBV15	TRBJ2-1	ATRWTAGPNEQF
TRBV4-2	TRBJ2-1	ASSVSPYNEQF
TRBV6-5	TRBJ2-7	ASSYWGPEDEQY
TRBV11-2	TRBJ2-7	ASSFSTGDYEQY
TRBV27	TRBJ1-3	ASSLGVGSGNTIY
TRBV19	TRBJ1-5	ASSIVQGTHQPQH
TRBV13	TRBJ2-5	ASSYRGNQETQY
TRBV28	TRBJ2-7	ASSSSDTYEQY
TRBV28	TRBJ1-1	ASTSTGFGVHTEAF
TRBV27	TRBJ1-1	ASSLLQGPTEAF
TRBV6-5	TRBJ2-5	ASSYRGHRQETQY
TRBV7-9	TRBJ2-2	ASSPGLAGVRTGELF
TRBV11-2	TRBJ2-7	ASSLEGTGGPYEQY
TRBV7-6	TRBJ1-2	ASSLAEGGGYT
TRBV29-1	TRBJ2-7	SVRTGISYEQY
TRBV27	TRBJ2-7	ASSQTSTYEQY
TRBV4-1	TRBJ2-5	ASSQYHYQETQY
TRBV4-1	TRBJ2-1	ASSQGVASGTQF
TRBV29-1	TRBJ1-1	SVEDRSPEAF
TRBV6-1	TRBJ1-1	ASSEGRGADTEAF
TRBV5-1	TRBJ2-7	ASSLASGSSDEQY
TRBV19	TRBJ2-7	ASKDSYEQY
TRBV7-9	TRBJ1-5	ASSSSTGGNQPQH
TRBV19	TRBJ2-7	ASSIYGGSFYEQY
TRBV4-1	TRBJ2-7	ASSQGTGPSEQY
TRBV28	TRBJ1-2	ASRYTLSGGSVGYT
TRBV2	TRBJ2-5	ASSEKLAGVQETQY
TRBV6-1	TRBJ1-1	ASSEGTGGTEAF
TRBV10-1	TRBJ2-7	ASSTDRSFYYEQY
TRBV5-6	TRBJ1-2	ASSLNLRSNYGYT
TRBV9	TRBJ2-3	ASDGRTDTQY
TRBV19	TRBJ1-1	ASSPSWTGSVTEAF
TRBV19	TRBJ2-1	ASSTGSYNEQF
TRBV30	TRBJ2-3	AWSIPGQGSTDTQY
TRBV29-1	TRBJ2-2	SVHPGQGATGELF